This TCR beta chain was found in a study of STAT5B mutations in CD4+ large granular lymphocyte leukemia. Per the original data handling: Putative leukemic clones, 55 to 65 in all, each exceeded 5% of the repertoire. Productive clonotypes were detectable down to 2.59 x 10-5 frequency. Clones were read by immunoSEQ multiplex PCR, and TCRdb kept only the in-frame ones, dropping some. V, J and clone size were drawn from that table, and D and trimming were deduced from the DNA. The sample shows thousands of clones, 76% of them seen only once. About this clone itself: Its matching antigen is unknown.

CDR3 size: 19 residues. The V gene end was trimmed by 3 bases and the J gene end by 2 bases; junction bases not matched to a gene: 15. Germline lookup yields CDR1 SGHVS and CDR2 FQNEAQ. Study-wide points: TRBV06-family usage was enriched in top patient clones (8/27) versus controls (2/35).

Bead-separated CD4+, CD4+CD8+, CD57+ or CD56+ fractions, or PBMC, were used. Sequencing used PBMCs. This sequence joins TRBV7-8 and TRBJ2-7; 11 nucleotides line up with TRBD2. This sequence originates from an older woman with CD4+ T-cell large granular lymphocyte leukemia. The CDR3 sequence: CASSFLLLPGLAGTYEQYF. CDR3 coding DNA: TGTGCCAGCAGCTTCCTCCTGCTCCCTGGACTAGCGGGTACCTACGAGCAGTACTTC. The full variable domain, its missing parts supplied by reference TRBV7-8 and TRBJ2-7, is GAGVSQSPRYKVAKRGQDVALRCDPISGHVSLFWYQQALGQGPEFLTYFQNEAQLDKSGLPSDRFFAERPEGSVSTLKIQRTQQEDSAVYLCASSFLLLPGLAGTYEQYFGPGTRLTVT.